The clone carrying this T cell receptor beta chain was picked up a small number of times. Its antigen is not identified. Each CDR3 protein is one row after TCRdb ran MiXCR on the 5' RACE reads. The sample has hundreds of thousands of distinct CDR3 sequences, 15% to 20% seen once. These data belong to a study of identical twins. Study-wide results and limits: Twin pairs had excess sharing that was weaker in beta out-of-frame sequences.

These data were likewise used in another study, on T cells expressing NK-cell markers.

Sequencing input: PBMCs. The clonotype comes from a woman between 18 and 30 years old in good health.

The CDR3: CSADRENTGELFF. The CDR3 DNA is TGCAGTGCTGACCGGGAGAACACCGGGGAGCTGTTTTTT. The chain is built from TRBV20-1 and TRBJ2-2, with D perhaps TRBD2 (5 bases). This CDR3 region has 13 residues. V was cut by 5 bases and J by 1 base, with 8 bases left in between. Per germline, CDR1 DFQATT and CDR2 SNEGSKA (reference sequence).